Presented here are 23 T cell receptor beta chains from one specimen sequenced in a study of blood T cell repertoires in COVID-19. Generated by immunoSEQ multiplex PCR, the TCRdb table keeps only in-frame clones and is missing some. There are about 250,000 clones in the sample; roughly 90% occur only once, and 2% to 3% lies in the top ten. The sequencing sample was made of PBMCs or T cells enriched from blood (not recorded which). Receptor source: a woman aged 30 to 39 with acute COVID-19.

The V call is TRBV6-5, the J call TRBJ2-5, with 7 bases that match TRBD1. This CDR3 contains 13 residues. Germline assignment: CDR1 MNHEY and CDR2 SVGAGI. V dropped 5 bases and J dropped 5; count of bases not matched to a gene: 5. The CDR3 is CASSNRGAETQYF. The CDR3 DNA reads TGTGCCAGCAGTAACAGGGGTGCTGAGACCCAGTACTTC.

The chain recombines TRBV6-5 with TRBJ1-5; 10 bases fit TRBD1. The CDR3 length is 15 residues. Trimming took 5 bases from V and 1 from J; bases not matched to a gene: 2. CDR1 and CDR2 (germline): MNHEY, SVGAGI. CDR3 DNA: TGTGCCAGCAGTAGACAGGGGGCAAGCAATCAGCCCCAGCATTTT. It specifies CASSRQGASNQPQHF.

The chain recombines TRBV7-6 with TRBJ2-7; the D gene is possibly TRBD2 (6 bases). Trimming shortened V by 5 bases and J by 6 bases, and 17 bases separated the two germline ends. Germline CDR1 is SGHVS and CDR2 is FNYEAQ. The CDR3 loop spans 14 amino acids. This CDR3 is CASSPGLPRSEQYF. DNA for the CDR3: TGTGCCAGCAGCCCGGGACTCCCTCGATCCGAGCAGTACTTC. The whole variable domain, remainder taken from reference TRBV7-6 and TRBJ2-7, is GAGVSQSPRYKVTKRGQDVALRCDPISGHVSLYWYRQALGQGPEFLTYFNYEAQQDKSGLPNDRFSAERPEGSISTLTIQRTEQRDSAMYRCASSPGLPRSEQYFGPGTRLTVT.

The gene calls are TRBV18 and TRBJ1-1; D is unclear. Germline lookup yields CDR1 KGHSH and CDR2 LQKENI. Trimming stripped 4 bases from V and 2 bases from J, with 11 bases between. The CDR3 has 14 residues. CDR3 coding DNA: TGTGCCAGCTCACGCAGCGGAGTAAACACTGAAGCTTTCTTT. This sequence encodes CASSRSGVNTEAFF.

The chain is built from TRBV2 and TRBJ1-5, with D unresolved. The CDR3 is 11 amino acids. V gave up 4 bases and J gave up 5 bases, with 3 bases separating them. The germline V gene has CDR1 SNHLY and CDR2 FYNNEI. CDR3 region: CASSADQPQHF. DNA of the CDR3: TGTGCCAGCAGTGCTGATCAGCCCCAGCATTTT.

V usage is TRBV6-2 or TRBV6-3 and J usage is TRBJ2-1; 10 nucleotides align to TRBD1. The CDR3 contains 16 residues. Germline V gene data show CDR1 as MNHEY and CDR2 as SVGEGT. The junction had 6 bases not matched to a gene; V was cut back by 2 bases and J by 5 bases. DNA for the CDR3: TGTGCCAGCAGTTACCCCGGACAGGGGGTCGACAATGAGCAGTTCTTC. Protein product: CASSYPGQGVDNEQFF.

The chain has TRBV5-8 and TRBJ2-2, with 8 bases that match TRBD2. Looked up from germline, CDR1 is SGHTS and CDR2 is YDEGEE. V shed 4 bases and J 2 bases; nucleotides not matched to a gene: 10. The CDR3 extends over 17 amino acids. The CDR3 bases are TGTGCCAGCAGCCCCCCCGGGACTAGGGACAACACCGGGGAGCTGTTTTTT. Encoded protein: CASSPPGTRDNTGELFF.

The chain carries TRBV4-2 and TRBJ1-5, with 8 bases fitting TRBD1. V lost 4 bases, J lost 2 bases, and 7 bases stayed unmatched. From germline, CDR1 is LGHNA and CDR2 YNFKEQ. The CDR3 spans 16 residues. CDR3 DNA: TGTGCCAGCAGCCCAACAGGGGGGTACGGCAATCAGCCCCAGCATTTT. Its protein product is CASSPTGGYGNQPQHF.

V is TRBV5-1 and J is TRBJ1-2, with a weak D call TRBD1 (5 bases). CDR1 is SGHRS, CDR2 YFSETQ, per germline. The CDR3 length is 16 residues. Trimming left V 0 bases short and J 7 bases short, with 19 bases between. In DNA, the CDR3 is TGCGCCAGCAGCTTGGAAGCCGGGACTCCGGTCCTTGGCTACACCTTC. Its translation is CASSLEAGTPVLGYTF. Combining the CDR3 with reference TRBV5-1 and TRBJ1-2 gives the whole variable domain KAGVTQTPRYLIKTRGQQVTLSCSPISGHRSVSWYQQTPGQGLQFLFEYFSETQRNKGNFPGRFSGRQFSNSRSEMNVSTLELGDSALYLCASSLEAGTPVLGYTFGSGTRLTVV.

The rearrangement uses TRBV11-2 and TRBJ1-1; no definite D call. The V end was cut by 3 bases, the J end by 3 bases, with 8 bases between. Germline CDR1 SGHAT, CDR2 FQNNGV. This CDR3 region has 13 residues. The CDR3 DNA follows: TGTGCCAGCAGCTTGGGCACTGACACTGAAGCTTTCTTT. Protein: CASSLGTDTEAFF.

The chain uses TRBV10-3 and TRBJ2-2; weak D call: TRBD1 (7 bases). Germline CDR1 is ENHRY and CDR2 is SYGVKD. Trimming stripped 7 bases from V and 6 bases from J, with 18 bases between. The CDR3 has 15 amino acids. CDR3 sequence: CAIKGGGKEAGELFF. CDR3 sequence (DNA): TGTGCCATCAAAGGGGGCGGGAAGGAAGCCGGGGAGCTGTTTTTT.

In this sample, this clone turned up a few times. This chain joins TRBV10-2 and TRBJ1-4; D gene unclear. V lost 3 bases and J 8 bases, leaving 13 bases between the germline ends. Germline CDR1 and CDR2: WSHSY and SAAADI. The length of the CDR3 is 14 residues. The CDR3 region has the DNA TGCGCCAGCAGTGATCCGGCGTTCGGGGAAAAACTGTTTTTT. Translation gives CASSDPAFGEKLFF.

In DNA, the CDR3 is TGCGCCAGCAGCCAAGATGGGCAACCGAACACCATATATTTT. Translation: CASSQDGQPNTIYF. This chain connects TRBV4-1 to TRBJ1-3; no clear D gene. The CDR3 covers 14 residues. Germline assignment: CDR1 MGHRA and CDR2 YSYEKL. The germline V and J ends were trimmed by 0 bases and 7 bases, with 10 bases remaining between them.

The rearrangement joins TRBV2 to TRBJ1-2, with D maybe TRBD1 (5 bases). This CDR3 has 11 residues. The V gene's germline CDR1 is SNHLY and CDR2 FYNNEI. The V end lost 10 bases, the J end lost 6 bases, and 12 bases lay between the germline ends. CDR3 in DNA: TGTGCCACCCAGGGTGTACATGGCTACACCTTC. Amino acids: CATQGVHGYTF.

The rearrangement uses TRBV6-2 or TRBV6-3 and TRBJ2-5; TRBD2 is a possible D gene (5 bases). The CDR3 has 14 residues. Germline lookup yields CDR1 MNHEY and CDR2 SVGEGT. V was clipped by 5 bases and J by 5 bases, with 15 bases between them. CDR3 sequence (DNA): TGTGCCAGCAGTATCTCGGAGGTAGGGGAGACCCAGTACTTC. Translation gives CASSISEVGETQYF.

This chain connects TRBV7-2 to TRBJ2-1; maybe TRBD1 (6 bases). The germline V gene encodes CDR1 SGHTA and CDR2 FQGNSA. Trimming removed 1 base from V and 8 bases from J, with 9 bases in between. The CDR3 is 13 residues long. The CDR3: CASSLGRGDEQFF. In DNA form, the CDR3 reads TGTGCCAGCAGCTTAGGCAGGGGAGATGAGCAGTTCTTC.

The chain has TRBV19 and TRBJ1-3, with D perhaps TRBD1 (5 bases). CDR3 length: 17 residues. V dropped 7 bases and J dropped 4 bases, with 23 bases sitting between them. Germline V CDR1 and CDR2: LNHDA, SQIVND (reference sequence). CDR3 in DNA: TGTGCCAGTACCCGTCCGGGACTCATAAGTGCGGGAAACACCATATATTTT. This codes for CASTRPGLISAGNTIYF. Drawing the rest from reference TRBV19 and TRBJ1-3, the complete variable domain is DGGITQSPKYLFRKEGQNVTLSCEQNLNHDAMYWYRQDPGQGLRLIYYSQIVNDFQKGDIAEGYSVSREKKESFPLTVTSAQKNPTAFYLCASTRPGLISAGNTIYFGEGSWLTVV.

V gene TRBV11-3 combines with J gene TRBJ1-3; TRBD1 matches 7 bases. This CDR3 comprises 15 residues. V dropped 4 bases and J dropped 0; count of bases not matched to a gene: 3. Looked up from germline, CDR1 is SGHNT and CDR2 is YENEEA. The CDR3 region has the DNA TGTGCCAGCAGCTCTGGGACAGCCTCTGGAAACACCATATATTTT. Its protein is CASSSGTASGNTIYF.

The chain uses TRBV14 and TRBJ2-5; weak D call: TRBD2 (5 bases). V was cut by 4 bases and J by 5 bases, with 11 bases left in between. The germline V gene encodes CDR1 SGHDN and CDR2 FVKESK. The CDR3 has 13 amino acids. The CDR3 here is CASSRGLRETQYF. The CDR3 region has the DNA TGTGCCAGCAGCCGCGGACTCAGGGAGACCCAGTACTTC.

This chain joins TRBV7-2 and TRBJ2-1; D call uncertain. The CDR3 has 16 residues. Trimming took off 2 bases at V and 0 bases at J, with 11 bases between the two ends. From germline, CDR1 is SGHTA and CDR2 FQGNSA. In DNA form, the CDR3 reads TGTGCCAGCAGCTTAAACAGACGAAGCTCCTACAATGAGCAGTTCTTC. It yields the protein CASSLNRRSSYNEQFF.

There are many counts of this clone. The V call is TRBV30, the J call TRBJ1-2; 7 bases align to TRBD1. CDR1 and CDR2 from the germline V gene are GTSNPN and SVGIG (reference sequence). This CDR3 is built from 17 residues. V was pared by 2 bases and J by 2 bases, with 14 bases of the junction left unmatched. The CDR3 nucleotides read TGTGCCTGGAGTAAGGGGGCCTTTCGTCTCCTAAACTATGGCTACACCTTC. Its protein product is CAWSKGAFRLLNYGYTF.

CDR3 residues: CASSSWGLGGYTF. CDR3 DNA sequence: TGTGCCAGCAGCTCGTGGGGCCTAGGTGGCTACACCTTC. This chain links TRBV7-9 with TRBJ1-2; a possible D gene is TRBD1 (5 bases). The CDR3 is 13 amino acids. CDR1 and CDR2 (germline): SEHNR, FQNEAQ (reference sequence). V was pared by 4 bases and J by 7 bases, with 13 bases between.

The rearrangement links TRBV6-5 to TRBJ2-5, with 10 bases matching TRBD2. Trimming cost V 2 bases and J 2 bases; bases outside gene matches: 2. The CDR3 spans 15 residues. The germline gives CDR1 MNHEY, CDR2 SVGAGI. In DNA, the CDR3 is TGTGCCAGCAGTTACCAGCGGGGGGGACAAGAGACCCAGTACTTC. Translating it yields CASSYQRGGQETQYF.